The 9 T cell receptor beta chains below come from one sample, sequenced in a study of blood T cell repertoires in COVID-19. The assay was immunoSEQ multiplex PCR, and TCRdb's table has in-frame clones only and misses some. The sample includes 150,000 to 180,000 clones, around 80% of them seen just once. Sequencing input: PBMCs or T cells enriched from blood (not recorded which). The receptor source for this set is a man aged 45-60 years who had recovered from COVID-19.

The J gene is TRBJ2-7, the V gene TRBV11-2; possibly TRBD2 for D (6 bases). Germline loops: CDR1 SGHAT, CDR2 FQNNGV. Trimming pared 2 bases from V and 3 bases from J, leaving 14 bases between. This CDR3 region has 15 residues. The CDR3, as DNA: TGTGCCAGCAGCTTACTCGCGCGGCGGGGCTACGAGCAGTACTTC. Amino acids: CASSLLARRGYEQYF. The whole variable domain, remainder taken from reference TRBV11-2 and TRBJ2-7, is EAGVAQSPRYKIIEKRQSVAFWCNPISGHATLYWYQQILGQGPKLLIQFQNNGVVDDSQLPKDRFSAERLKGVDSTLKIQPAKLEDSAVYLCASSLLARRGYEQYFGPGTRLTVT.

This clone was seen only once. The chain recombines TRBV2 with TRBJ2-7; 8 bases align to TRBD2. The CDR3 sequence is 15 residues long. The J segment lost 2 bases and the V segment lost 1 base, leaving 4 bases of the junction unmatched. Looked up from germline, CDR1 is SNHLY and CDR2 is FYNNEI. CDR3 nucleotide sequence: TGTGCCAGCAGTGAAGAAGCGGGGGTCGCCTACGAGCAGTACTTC. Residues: CASSEEAGVAYEQYF.

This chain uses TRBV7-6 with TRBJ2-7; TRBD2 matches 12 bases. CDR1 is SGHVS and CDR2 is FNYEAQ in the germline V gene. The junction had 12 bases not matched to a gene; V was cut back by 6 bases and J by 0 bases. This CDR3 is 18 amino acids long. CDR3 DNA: TGTGCCAGCAGTTCACAGCCGACTAGCGGGGGCCTCTCCTACGAGCAGTACTTC. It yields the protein CASSSQPTSGGLSYEQYF. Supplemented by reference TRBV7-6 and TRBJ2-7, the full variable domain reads GAGVSQSPRYKVTKRGQDVALRCDPISGHVSLYWYRQALGQGPEFLTYFNYEAQQDKSGLPNDRFSAERPEGSISTLTIQRTEQRDSAMYRCASSSQPTSGGLSYEQYFGPGTRLTVT.

CDR3 sequence (DNA): TGTGCCAGCAGCGCCACTAGCGGGGGGAGTAGATTCACAGATACGCAGTATTTT. Protein product: CASSATSGGSRFTDTQYF. The V gene is TRBV7-2, the J gene TRBJ2-3; 12 bases align to TRBD2. Trimming took 5 bases from V and 2 from J; bases not matched to a gene: 11. Germline CDR1 reads SGHTA; CDR2 reads FQGNSA. The CDR3 sequence is 18 residues long.

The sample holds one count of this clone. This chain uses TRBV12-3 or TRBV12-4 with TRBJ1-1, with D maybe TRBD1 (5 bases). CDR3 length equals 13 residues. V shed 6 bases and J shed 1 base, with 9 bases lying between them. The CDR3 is CASSRTPNTEAFF. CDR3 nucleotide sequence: TGTGCCAGCAGCCGGACACCGAACACTGAAGCTTTCTTT.

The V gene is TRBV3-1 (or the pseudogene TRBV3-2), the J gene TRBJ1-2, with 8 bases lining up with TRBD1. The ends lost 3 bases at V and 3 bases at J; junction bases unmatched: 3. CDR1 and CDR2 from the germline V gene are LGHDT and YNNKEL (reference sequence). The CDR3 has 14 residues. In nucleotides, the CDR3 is TGTGCCAGCAGCCACGGACAGGGTTACTATGGCTACACCTTC. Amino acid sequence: CASSHGQGYYGYTF.

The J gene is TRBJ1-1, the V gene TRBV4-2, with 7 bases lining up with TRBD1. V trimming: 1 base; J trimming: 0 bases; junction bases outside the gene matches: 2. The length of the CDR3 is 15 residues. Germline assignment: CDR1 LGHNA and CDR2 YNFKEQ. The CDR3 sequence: CASSQGTGVNTEAFF. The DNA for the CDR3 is TGTGCCAGCAGCCAAGGCACAGGGGTGAACACTGAAGCTTTCTTT.

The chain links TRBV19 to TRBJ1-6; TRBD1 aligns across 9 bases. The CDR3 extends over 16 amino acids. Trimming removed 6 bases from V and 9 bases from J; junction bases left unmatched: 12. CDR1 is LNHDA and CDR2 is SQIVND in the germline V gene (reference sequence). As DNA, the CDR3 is TGTGCCAGTAGCCGCCAGGGACAGGGACGGGGTTCACCCCTCCACTTT. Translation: CASSRQGQGRGSPLHF.

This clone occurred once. CDR3 bases: TGTGCCAGCAGCTTAGTCAGGCTCGCCTCTGGGGCCAACGTCCTGACTTTC. Residues: CASSLVRLASGANVLTF. This rearrangement joins TRBV7-8 to TRBJ2-6; D not certain. V dropped 1 base and J dropped 0 bases, with 10 bases sitting between them. The CDR3 contains 17 residues. Germline values: CDR1 SGHVS, CDR2 FQNEAQ.